This is a list of T cell receptor beta chains from one sample in a study of graft-versus-host responses after intestinal transplantation. Generated by immunoSEQ multiplex PCR, the TCRdb table keeps only in-frame clones and is missing some. The data show about 82,000 clones, roughly 89% seen once. For these receptors, no antigen is known. The specimen was unstimulated CD4+ T cells sorted from spleen or lymph node cells, collected before intestinal transplant. Source of these receptors: a human donor who received an intestinal transplant. Each CDR3 is given without its conserved first and last residue. Fields, in order: CDR3 protein, J gene, V gene, D gene. A D gene is named only where the DNA matches it firmly.

CDR3: ASIRVILPFYGYT
J: TRBJ1-2
V: TRBV6-5
D: NA

CDR3: ASSRTGKYEQY
J: TRBJ2-7
V: TRBV11-3
D: NA

CDR3: ATSYRTGGWDTQY
J: TRBJ2-3
V: TRBV15
D: TRBD1

CDR3: AWRVWTARCGQPQH
J: TRBJ1-5
V: TRBV30
D: NA

CDR3: ASSWRAGGRETQY
J: TRBJ2-5
V: TRBV7-2
D: TRBD2

CDR3: SSRGGAETQY
J: TRBJ2-5
V: TRBV29-1
D: NA

CDR3: ASSLQYEQF
J: TRBJ2-1
V: TRBV5-4
D: NA

CDR3: ASSGLSGGKDEQY
J: TRBJ2-7
V: TRBV10-2
D: NA

CDR3: AGQGGNNSPLH
J: TRBJ1-6
V: TRBV30
D: TRBD1

CDR3: ASAAGGDTDTQY
J: TRBJ2-3
V: TRBV5-1
D: TRBD2

CDR3: AISEIERGGLSEQF
J: TRBJ2-1
V: TRBV10-3
D: TRBD2

CDR3: ASRSNSYEQY
J: TRBJ2-7
V: TRBV6-5
D: NA

CDR3: ASSLRQGATYNSPLH
J: TRBJ1-6
V: TRBV4-3
D: TRBD1

CDR3: ASTRFGTPHLPNTEAF
J: TRBJ1-1
V: TRBV7-9
D: NA

CDR3: ASSPHAGVTNEQF
J: TRBJ2-1
V: TRBV7-9
D: NA

CDR3: ASSLMRLQGDSPLH
J: TRBJ1-6
V: TRBV7-8
D: TRBD1

CDR3: ASSWGTSGGEETQY
J: TRBJ2-5
V: TRBV7-2
D: TRBD2

CDR3: ASSPILGGSYEQY
J: TRBJ2-7
V: TRBV4-3
D: NA

CDR3: ASGKSGGAVTNEQF
J: TRBJ2-1
V: TRBV12-5
D: TRBD2

CDR3: ACGTSGINEQF
J: TRBJ2-1
V: TRBV30
D: TRBD2

CDR3: AIRGPSRGDYAGELF
J: TRBJ2-2
V: TRBV10-3
D: NA

CDR3: ASSETGVYSPLH
J: TRBJ1-6
V: TRBV6-1
D: TRBD1

CDR3: SVGQGLGYT
J: TRBJ1-2
V: TRBV29-1
D: TRBD1

CDR3: ASSLGRGVRDEAF
J: TRBJ1-1
V: TRBV7-2
D: NA

CDR3: ASSLFYDPRAADTQY
J: TRBJ2-3
V: TRBV5-1
D: NA

CDR3: ASSIVRGEYGYT
J: TRBJ1-2
V: TRBV19
D: TRBD1

CDR3: ASRFSDRGQGKLF
J: TRBJ1-4
V: TRBV27
D: TRBD1

CDR3: ASSFMGVGQQEEAF
J: TRBJ1-1
V: TRBV7-9
D: TRBD1

CDR3: ATSRDENNPGEQY
J: TRBJ2-7
V: TRBV15
D: NA

CDR3: ASSLAGAYNEQF
J: TRBJ2-1
V: TRBV18
D: TRBD2

CDR3: ASSQSGGVTQPQH
J: TRBJ1-5
V: TRBV6-5
D: TRBD1

CDR3: ASSLAIQTYEQY
J: TRBJ2-7
V: TRBV7-2
D: NA